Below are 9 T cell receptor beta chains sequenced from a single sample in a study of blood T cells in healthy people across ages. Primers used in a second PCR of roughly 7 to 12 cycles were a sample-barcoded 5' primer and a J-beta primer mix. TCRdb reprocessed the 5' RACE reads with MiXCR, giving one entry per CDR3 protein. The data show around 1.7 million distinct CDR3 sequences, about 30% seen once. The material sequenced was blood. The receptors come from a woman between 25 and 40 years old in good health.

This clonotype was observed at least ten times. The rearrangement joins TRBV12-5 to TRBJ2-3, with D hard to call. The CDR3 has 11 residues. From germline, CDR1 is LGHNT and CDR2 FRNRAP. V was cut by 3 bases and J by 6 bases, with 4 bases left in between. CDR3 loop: CASGFSDTQYF. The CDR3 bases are TGTGCTAGTGGTTTTTCCGATACGCAGTATTTT. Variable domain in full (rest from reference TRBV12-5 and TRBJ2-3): DARVTQTPRHKVTEMGQEVTMRCQPILGHNTVFWYRQTMMQGLELLAYFRNRAPLDDSGMPKDRFSAEMPDATLATLKIQPSEPRDSAVYFCASGFSDTQYFGPGTRLTVL.

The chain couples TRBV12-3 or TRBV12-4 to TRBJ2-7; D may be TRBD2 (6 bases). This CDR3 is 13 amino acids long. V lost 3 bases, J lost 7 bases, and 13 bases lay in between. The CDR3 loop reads CASSLWRAGEQYF. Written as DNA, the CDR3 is TGTGCCAGCAGTTTGTGGAGGGCAGGAGAGCAGTACTTC.

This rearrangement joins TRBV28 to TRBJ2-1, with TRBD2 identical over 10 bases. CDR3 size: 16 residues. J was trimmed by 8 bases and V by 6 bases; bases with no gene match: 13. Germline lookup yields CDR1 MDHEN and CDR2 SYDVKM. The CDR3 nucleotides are TGTGCCAGCAGCGCTCCGGACGAGCGGGGGGGCTATGAGCAGTTCTTC. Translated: CASSAPDERGGYEQFF.

The CDR3 region is CASAGAGDTDTQYF. In DNA form, the CDR3 reads TGCGCCTCAGCCGGGGCCGGGGATACAGATACGCAGTATTTT. The rearrangement joins TRBV5-1 to TRBJ2-3; D may match TRBD1 or TRBD2 (5 bases each). In germline, CDR1 is SGHRS, CDR2 YFSETQ. The germline V and J ends were trimmed by 10 bases and 3 bases, with 18 bases remaining between them. The CDR3 covers 14 residues.

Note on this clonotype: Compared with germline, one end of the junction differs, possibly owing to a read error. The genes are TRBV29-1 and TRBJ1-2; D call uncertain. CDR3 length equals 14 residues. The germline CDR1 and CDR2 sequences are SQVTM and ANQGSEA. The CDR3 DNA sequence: TGCAGTGTTGAAGGGCGAGCGGGGAAGGGCAGCTACACCTTC. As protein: CSVEGRAGKGSYTF. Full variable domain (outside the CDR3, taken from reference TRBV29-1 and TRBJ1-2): SAVISQKPSRDICQRGTSLTIQCQVDSQVTMMFWYRQQPGQSLTLIATANQGSEATYESGFVIDKFPISRPNLTFSTLTVSNMSPEDSSIYLCSVEGRAGKGSYTFGSGTRLTVV.

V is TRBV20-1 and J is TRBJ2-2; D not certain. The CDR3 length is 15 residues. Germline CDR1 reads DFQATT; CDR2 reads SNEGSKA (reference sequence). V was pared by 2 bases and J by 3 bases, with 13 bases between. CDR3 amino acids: CSARSAARDTGELFF. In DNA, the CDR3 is TGCAGTGCTAGAAGTGCGGCCCGAGACACCGGGGAGCTGTTTTTT.

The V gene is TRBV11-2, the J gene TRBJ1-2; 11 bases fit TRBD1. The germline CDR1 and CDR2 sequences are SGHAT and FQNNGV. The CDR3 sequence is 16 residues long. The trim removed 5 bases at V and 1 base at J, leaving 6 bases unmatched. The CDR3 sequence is CASSPGTGGFNYGYTF. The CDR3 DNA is TGTGCCAGCAGCCCCGGGACAGGGGGATTTAACTATGGCTACACCTTC. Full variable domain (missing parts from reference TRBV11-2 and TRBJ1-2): EAGVAQSPRYKIIEKRQSVAFWCNPISGHATLYWYQQILGQGPKLLIQFQNNGVVDDSQLPKDRFSAERLKGVDSTLKIQPAKLEDSAVYLCASSPGTGGFNYGYTFGSGTRLTVV.

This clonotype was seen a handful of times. The CDR3 nucleotides are TGCGCCAGCAGCCAACCGATGTACCGGACAGGGAGAGCAGATACGCAGTATTTT. It encodes CASSQPMYRTGRADTQYF. V gene TRBV4-1 combines with J gene TRBJ2-3; 8 bases map to TRBD1. Germline loops: CDR1 MGHRA, CDR2 YSYEKL. The CDR3 has 18 amino acids. Trimming removed 2 bases from V and 4 bases from J; junction bases left unmatched: 14.

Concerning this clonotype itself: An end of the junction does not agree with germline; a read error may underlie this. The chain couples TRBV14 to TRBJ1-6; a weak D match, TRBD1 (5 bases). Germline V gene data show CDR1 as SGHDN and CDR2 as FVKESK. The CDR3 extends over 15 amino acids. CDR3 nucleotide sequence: TGTGCCAGCAGCCCTCGCGGGGGGATCAGATCACCCTTCCACTTT. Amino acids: CASSPRGGIRSPFHF.